These T cell receptor beta chains were read from a single sample in a study of blood T cell repertoires in COVID-19. Repertoires were generated with immunoSEQ multiplex PCR, while TCRdb's copy carries only in-frame clones and drops some. Of hundreds of thousands of clones detected, around 90% appear once; the ten largest clones hold about 0.7%. The material sequenced was peripheral blood. Every receptor here comes from a human donor in a cohort sampled during active COVID-19. Both conserved end residues are part of each CDR3. The D gene is left open where the match is weak. Size tells how often a clone was seen (once, few, many) or the class of an expanded clone, and some rows leave it out.

J: TRBJ1-1
size: .
V: TRBV12-3/TRBV12-4
D: .
DNA: TGTGCCAGCAGTCAGACAGGGAACACTGAAGCTTTCTTT
CDR3: CASSQTGNTEAFF

J: TRBJ1-1
size: .
V: TRBV6-6
D: .
DNA: TGTGCCAGCAGCCTGAGGACTGAAGCTTTCTTT
CDR3: CASSLRTEAFF

J: TRBJ1-2
size: .
V: TRBV28
D: .
DNA: TGTGCCAGCGAACGGGGGGAGGGCCTGGGCCTCTATGGCTACACCTTC
CDR3: CASERGEGLGLYGYTF

J: TRBJ1-1
size: .
V: TRBV5-1
D: TRBD1
DNA: TGCGCCAGCAGCTTGACAGGGGGCGAGGTTGAAGCTTTCTTT
CDR3: CASSLTGGEVEAFF

J: TRBJ1-1
size: .
V: TRBV5-6
D: TRBD1
DNA: TGTGCCAGCAGCGCCGCGGACAGGTTCGGCACTGAAGCTTTCTTT
CDR3: CASSAADRFGTEAFF

J: TRBJ2-1
size: .
V: TRBV7-2
D: .
DNA: TGTGCCAGCAGCGCAGGGGTTCACTACAATGAGCAGTTCTTC
CDR3: CASSAGVHYNEQFF

J: TRBJ1-1
size: .
V: TRBV7-2
D: .
DNA: TGTGCCAGCAGCCACGACAGAGGCACTGAAGCTTTCTTT
CDR3: CASSHDRGTEAFF

J: TRBJ2-3
size: .
V: TRBV7-9
D: TRBD2
DNA: TGTGCCAGCAGCTTAGTAAGCGGGGGAACGGTCGATACGCAGTATTTT
CDR3: CASSLVSGGTVDTQYF

J: TRBJ1-4
size: .
V: TRBV12-5
D: TRBD1
DNA: TGTGCTAGTGGTTTCCAGGGGGCTAATGAAAAACTGTTTTTT
CDR3: CASGFQGANEKLFF

J: TRBJ2-7
size: .
V: TRBV27
D: .
DNA: TGTGCCAGCAGTTCCATGACAATTACAGGGAGAGTGGACGAGCAGTACTTC
CDR3: CASSSMTITGRVDEQYF

J: TRBJ1-2
size: .
V: TRBV10-1
D: .
DNA: TGCGCCAGCAGTGACTTTCCGGACAGAGGCTACACCTTC
CDR3: CASSDFPDRGYTF

J: TRBJ2-7
size: .
V: TRBV5-4
D: TRBD1
DNA: TGTGCCAGCAGCTTGGCAGCGGGACAGGGGTTTTACGAGCAGTACTTC
CDR3: CASSLAAGQGFYEQYF

J: TRBJ2-1
size: .
V: TRBV29-1
D: TRBD1
DNA: TGCAGCGTCTTAAGCCCCGGGACAGGGAGATATGAGCAGTTCTTC
CDR3: CSVLSPGTGRYEQFF

J: TRBJ2-1
size: .
V: TRBV4-3
D: TRBD2
DNA: TGCGCCAGCAGCCAAGCGACTAGCTTAAATGAGCAGTTCTTC
CDR3: CASSQATSLNEQFF

J: TRBJ1-3
size: .
V: TRBV5-1
D: TRBD1
DNA: TGCGCCAGCAGCTTGCCAGGGGGTTTCTCTGGAAACACCATATATTTT
CDR3: CASSLPGGFSGNTIYF

J: TRBJ2-7
size: .
V: TRBV10-3
D: TRBD1
DNA: TGTGCCATCAGTGGAACAGGGGATATTTACGAGCAGTACTTC
CDR3: CAISGTGDIYEQYF

J: TRBJ1-4
size: .
V: TRBV5-1
D: .
DNA: TGCGCCAGCAGCCAGGGAGGCGGTAATGAAAAACTGTTTTTT
CDR3: CASSQGGGNEKLFF

J: TRBJ1-1
size: .
V: TRBV19
D: .
DNA: TGTGCCAGTAGTAGCAGGCGGGAAACTGAAGCTTTCTTT
CDR3: CASSSRRETEAFF

J: TRBJ1-5
size: .
V: TRBV10-2
D: .
DNA: TGCGCCAGCAGTGAGTCCGGTAGCAATCAGCCCCAGCATTTT
CDR3: CASSESGSNQPQHF

J: TRBJ2-7
size: .
V: TRBV28
D: .
DNA: TGTGCCAGCAGCTTGGGCCCACCCTCCTACGAGCAGTACTTC
CDR3: CASSLGPPSYEQYF

J: TRBJ1-2
size: .
V: TRBV10-3
D: TRBD1
DNA: TGTGCCATCACCGGGACAGACTATGGCTACACCTTC
CDR3: CAITGTDYGYTF

J: TRBJ1-1
size: .
V: TRBV14
D: .
DNA: TGTGCCAGCAGCCCCTCCGTAGGGAGAGGCACTGAAGCTTTCTTT
CDR3: CASSPSVGRGTEAFF

J: TRBJ2-3
size: .
V: TRBV11-2
D: TRBD1
DNA: TGTGCCAGCAGCTTAGGTGGCCTGACAGGGACAGATACGCAGTATTTT
CDR3: CASSLGGLTGTDTQYF

J: TRBJ1-1
size: .
V: TRBV27
D: .
DNA: TGTGCCAGCATGGGGGAGGGCCGGGGGATAAACACTGAAGCTTTCTTT
CDR3: CASMGEGRGINTEAFF

J: TRBJ1-1
size: .
V: TRBV9
D: TRBD1
DNA: TGTGCCAGCAGCGTAGCTGGTGGGACAGGGAACACTGAAGCTTTCTTT
CDR3: CASSVAGGTGNTEAFF

J: TRBJ1-1
size: .
V: TRBV30
D: .
DNA: TGTGCCTGGAGTCCGCAGTTGAACACTGAAGCTTTCTTT
CDR3: CAWSPQLNTEAFF

J: TRBJ2-1
size: .
V: TRBV28
D: TRBD1
DNA: TGTGCCAGCAGTTTATCAGGGACAGGCTACAATGAGCAGTTCTTC
CDR3: CASSLSGTGYNEQFF

J: TRBJ1-1
size: .
V: TRBV2
D: .
DNA: TGTGCCAGCAGTGACGCGGGGGGCAGATGGACTGAAGCTTTCTTT
CDR3: CASSDAGGRWTEAFF

J: TRBJ1-2
size: .
V: TRBV28
D: .
DNA: TGTGCCAGCAGTTTAACGACAGGACCCTTCGATGGCTACACCTTC
CDR3: CASSLTTGPFDGYTF

J: TRBJ1-1
size: .
V: TRBV28
D: .
DNA: TGTGCCAGCAGTCAACGCTCGGCTGAAGCTTTCTTT
CDR3: CASSQRSAEAFF

J: TRBJ2-7
size: .
V: TRBV18
D: .
DNA: TGTGCCAGCTCACCCTCCCAGGGCTCGATTTCCTACGAGCAGTACTTC
CDR3: CASSPSQGSISYEQYF

J: TRBJ1-5
size: .
V: TRBV28
D: TRBD1
DNA: TGTGCCAGCAGTCCCCGACAGGGCGCGAGCAATCAGCCCCAGCATTTT
CDR3: CASSPRQGASNQPQHF

J: TRBJ2-7
size: .
V: TRBV4-1
D: .
DNA: TGCGCCAGCAGCCAAGTTCCGGGTCCCTCCTACGAGCAGTACTTC
CDR3: CASSQVPGPSYEQYF

J: TRBJ2-7
size: .
V: TRBV28
D: .
DNA: TGTGCCAGCAGTACTGGACAGCTCAACGAGCAGTACTTC
CDR3: CASSTGQLNEQYF

J: TRBJ1-2
size: once
V: TRBV6-6
D: .
DNA: TGTGCCAGCAGCCCGGCCCGAGGATCTCTGAGTGGCTACACCTTC
CDR3: CASSPARGSLSGYTF

J: TRBJ2-7
size: once
V: TRBV9
D: .
DNA: TGTGCCAGCAGCGTAGAACAGGGTGGCGAGCAGTACTTC
CDR3: CASSVEQGGEQYF

J: TRBJ2-7
size: .
V: TRBV2
D: TRBD2
DNA: TGTGCCAGCGGGGCGGGAGTGAGCTACGAGCAGTACTTC
CDR3: CASGAGVSYEQYF

J: TRBJ2-7
size: .
V: TRBV6-1
D: TRBD1
DNA: TGTGCCAGCAGTGAAAACGGACAGGGGGTCGTCTACGAGCAGTACTTC
CDR3: CASSENGQGVVYEQYF

J: TRBJ2-3
size: .
V: TRBV5-6
D: .
DNA: TGTGCCAGCAGCTTGGCCAACACAGATACGCAGTATTTT
CDR3: CASSLANTDTQYF

J: TRBJ2-3
size: .
V: TRBV28
D: TRBD1
DNA: TGTGCCAGCACCCAATTCCCCGTGGGACAGGTCACAGATACGCAGTATTTT
CDR3: CASTQFPVGQVTDTQYF

J: TRBJ2-3
size: .
V: TRBV6-5
D: .
DNA: TGTGCCAGCACGCGGATTGGTTCTAGCACAGATACGCAGTATTTT
CDR3: CASTRIGSSTDTQYF

J: TRBJ2-3
size: .
V: TRBV28
D: TRBD2
DNA: TGTGCCAGCAACTCCCTAGCGGGAGTCCCAGATACGCAGTATTTT
CDR3: CASNSLAGVPDTQYF

J: TRBJ1-1
size: .
V: TRBV7-8
D: .
DNA: TGCGCCACCAGCCGACCCGACACATTGAACACTGAAGCTTTCTTT
CDR3: CATSRPDTLNTEAFF

J: TRBJ1-3
size: .
V: TRBV5-6
D: .
DNA: TGTGCCAGCAGTTATACAGGGAACTCTGGAAACACCATATATTTT
CDR3: CASSYTGNSGNTIYF

J: TRBJ1-2
size: .
V: TRBV6-2/TRBV6-3
D: .
DNA: TGTGCCAGCAGTTACGGGCTCGGCAGATACAACTATGGCTACACCTTC
CDR3: CASSYGLGRYNYGYTF

J: TRBJ2-3
size: .
V: TRBV28
D: .
DNA: TGTGCCAGCAGTTTATCCCTAGCCACAGATACGCAGTATTTT
CDR3: CASSLSLATDTQYF

J: TRBJ1-4
size: once
V: TRBV7-9
D: .
DNA: TGTGCCAGCAGCTACCCAGGGGAGAAGCCAACTAATGAAAAACTGTTTTTT
CDR3: CASSYPGEKPTNEKLFF

J: TRBJ2-3
size: .
V: TRBV15
D: TRBD2
DNA: TGTGCCACCAGCCTGGGGGAGGGTAGCACAGATACGCAGTATTTT
CDR3: CATSLGEGSTDTQYF

J: TRBJ2-1
size: .
V: TRBV10-3
D: TRBD2
DNA: TGTGCCATCAGTTACGGGACTAGCGGGATGAATGAGCAGTTCTTC
CDR3: CAISYGTSGMNEQFF

J: TRBJ1-1
size: .
V: TRBV3-1/TRBV3-2
D: .
DNA: TGTGCCAGCAGCCAAGCCCGGGGGAACACTGAAGCTTTCTTT
CDR3: CASSQARGNTEAFF

J: TRBJ1-1
size: .
V: TRBV6-5
D: .
DNA: TGTGCCAGCAAGAGGGAAGGGAACACTGAAGCTTTCTTT
CDR3: CASKREGNTEAFF

J: TRBJ1-2
size: .
V: TRBV10-3
D: .
DNA: TGTGCCATCAGTGAACCCCAGGGGCGGTCGGGCTACACCTTC
CDR3: CAISEPQGRSGYTF

J: TRBJ2-5
size: .
V: TRBV5-4
D: TRBD1
DNA: TGTGCCAGCAGCGGCGGGACAGGGGGAGAGACCCAGTACTTC
CDR3: CASSGGTGGETQYF

J: TRBJ2-1
size: few
V: TRBV28
D: TRBD2
DNA: TGTGCCAGCAGAGTAGCGGGGGGTTTGACCAATGAGCAGTTCTTC
CDR3: CASRVAGGLTNEQFF

J: TRBJ1-2
size: .
V: TRBV6-1
D: TRBD1
DNA: TGTGCCAGCAGTGATGCGGGACAGGGCTATGGCTACACCTTC
CDR3: CASSDAGQGYGYTF